The following is a T cell receptor (beta chain) sequence with its context. This clone's antigen is unknown. No much larger clone is present one base from it, and per-base qualities are unavailable. This sample was included in a study of blood T cell repertoires in COVID-19 (dated by TCRdb to the early 2020s). Background on the whole study: Collaborator samples came from the United States, Italy and Spain and covered acute and convalescent phases of COVID-19. The material from the prospective study consisted of cDNA or gDNA derived from T cells, B-cell-depleted T cells, or PBMCs. Subjects who had been exposed to COVID-19, were actively infected with it, or had recovered from it provided the deeply sampled blood TCRbeta repertoires that made up the dataset. A freely available public database, intended as a resource for researchers studying the immune response to SARS-CoV-2, is where the repertoires were released. Samples came from the ongoing ImmuneRACE study (first 160 participants) plus 1,254 subjects from 6 global collaborators. Nearly every sample came with metadata listing a de-identified subject ID, COVID-19 status, age in years and sex. Where HLA class I and class II types were available, the types were taken from metadata supplied by the sample provider, not from assay-based typing.

Whole blood was collected in K2EDTA tubes by collaborating institutions according to the institutions' own protocols. For TCRbeta analysis, collaborators shipped samples in one of three forms: frozen whole blood, isolated PBMCs, or DNA extracted from either of those sample types. What the study reported, not specific to this receptor: How much clinical and demographic metadata was included differed by source and by participant, and the metadata was provided uncurated.

Spanning cysteine to phenylalanine, the CDR3 consists of 14 amino acids. Only CDR3 DNA is held: 42 bases, read in frame from base 1. Trimming removed 1 base from V and 4 bases from J, leaving 10 bases between the germline ends. From the germline V gene, CDR1 is SNHLY and CDR2 is FYNNEI. TCRbeta CDR3 regions were amplified from genomic DNA using the immunoSEQ Assay, a bias-controlled multiplex PCR. In the original analysis: Nucleated cell counts per sample were estimated from amplification of reference gene primers within the assay. To quantify the absolute abundance of each unique TCRbeta CDR3 rearrangement, sequence reads were collapsed and filtered. For each sample, productive Simpson clonality was calculated as the square root of Simpson's diversity index across productive rearrangements. TCRdb limited this immuneACCESS table to in-frame rearrangements with V and J called. A share of clones is missing; checked studies link under half to unresolved V genes, and the rest is unexplained. V, J and clone size reflect that table, while D and trimming were determined from the DNA. The sample table records about 140,000 clones; around nine tenths of these occur just once. The ten most abundant clones make up more than 1.5% of the sample.

The sequence is built from TRBV2 and TRBJ1-1, and the D gene may be TRBD1, 5 bases matching. The sequenced sample consisted of peripheral blood. The TCR originated in a woman in her fifties or sixties with acute or convalescent COVID-19. The CDR3 amino acid sequence is: CASSEVGRGTEAFF. The bases are TGTGCCAGCAGTGAAGTTGGGAGGGGCACTGAAGCTTTCTTT.